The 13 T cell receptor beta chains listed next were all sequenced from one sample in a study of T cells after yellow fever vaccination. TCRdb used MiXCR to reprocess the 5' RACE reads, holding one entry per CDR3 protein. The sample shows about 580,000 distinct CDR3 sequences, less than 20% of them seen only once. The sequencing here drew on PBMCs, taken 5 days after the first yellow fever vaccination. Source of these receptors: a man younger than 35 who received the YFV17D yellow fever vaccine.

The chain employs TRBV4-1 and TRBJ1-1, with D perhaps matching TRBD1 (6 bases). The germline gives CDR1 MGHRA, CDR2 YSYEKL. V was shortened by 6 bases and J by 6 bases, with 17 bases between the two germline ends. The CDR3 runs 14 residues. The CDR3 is CASRQGHGPAEAFF. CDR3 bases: TGCGCCAGCAGACAGGGCCACGGTCCGGCTGAAGCTTTCTTT.

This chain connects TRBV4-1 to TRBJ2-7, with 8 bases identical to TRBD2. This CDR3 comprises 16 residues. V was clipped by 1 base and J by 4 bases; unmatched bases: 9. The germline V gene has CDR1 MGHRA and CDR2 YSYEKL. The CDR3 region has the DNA TGCGCCAGCAGCCAAGCCACTAGCGGACCCTTTTACGAGCAGTACTTC. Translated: CASSQATSGPFYEQYF.

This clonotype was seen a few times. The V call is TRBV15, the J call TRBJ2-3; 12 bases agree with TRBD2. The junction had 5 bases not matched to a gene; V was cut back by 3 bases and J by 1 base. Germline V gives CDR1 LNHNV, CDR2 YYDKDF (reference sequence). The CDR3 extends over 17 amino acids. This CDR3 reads CATSSTSGGPGTDTQYF. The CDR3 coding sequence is TGTGCCACCAGCAGTACTAGCGGGGGGCCAGGCACAGATACGCAGTATTTT.

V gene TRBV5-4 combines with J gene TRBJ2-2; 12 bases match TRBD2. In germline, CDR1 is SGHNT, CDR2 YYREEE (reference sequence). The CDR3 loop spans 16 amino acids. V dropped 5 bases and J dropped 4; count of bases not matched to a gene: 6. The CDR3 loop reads CASSPPGLAGTGELFF. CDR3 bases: TGTGCCAGCAGTCCTCCGGGACTAGCGGGCACCGGGGAGCTGTTTTTT.

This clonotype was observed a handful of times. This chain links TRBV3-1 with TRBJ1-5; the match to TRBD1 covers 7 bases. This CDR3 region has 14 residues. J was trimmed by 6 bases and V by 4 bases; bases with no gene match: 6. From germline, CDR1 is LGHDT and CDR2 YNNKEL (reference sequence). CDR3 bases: TGTGCCAGCAGCCCGACAGGGTCGGGTCAGCCCCAGCATTTT. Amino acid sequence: CASSPTGSGQPQHF.

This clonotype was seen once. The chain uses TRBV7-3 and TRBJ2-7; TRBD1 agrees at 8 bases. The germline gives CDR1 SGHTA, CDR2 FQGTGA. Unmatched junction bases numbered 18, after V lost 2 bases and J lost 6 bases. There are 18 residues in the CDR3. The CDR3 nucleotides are TGTGCCAGCAGCTTAGGCGGCCCACGAGGACAGGGACGGGGCGAGCAGTACGTC. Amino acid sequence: CASSLGGPRGQGRGEQYV.

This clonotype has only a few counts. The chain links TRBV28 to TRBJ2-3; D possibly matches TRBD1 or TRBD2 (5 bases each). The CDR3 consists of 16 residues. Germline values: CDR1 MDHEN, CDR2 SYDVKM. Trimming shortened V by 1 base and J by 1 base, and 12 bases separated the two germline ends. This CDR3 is CASSLSGPGGTDTQYF. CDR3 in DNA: TGTGCCAGCAGTTTATCGGGGCCCGGGGGCACAGATACGCAGTATTTT.

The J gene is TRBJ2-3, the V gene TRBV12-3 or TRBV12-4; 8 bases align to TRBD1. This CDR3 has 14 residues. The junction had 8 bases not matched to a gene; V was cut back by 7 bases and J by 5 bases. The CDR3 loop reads CASTPRGRGDTQYF. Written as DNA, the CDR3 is TGTGCCAGCACCCCCAGGGGGCGCGGAGATACGCAGTATTTT.

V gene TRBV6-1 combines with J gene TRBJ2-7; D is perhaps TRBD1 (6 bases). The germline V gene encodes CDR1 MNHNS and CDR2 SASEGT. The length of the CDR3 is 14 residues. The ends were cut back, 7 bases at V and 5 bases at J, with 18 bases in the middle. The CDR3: CASTDPRTANEQYV. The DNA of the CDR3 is TGTGCCAGCACGGACCCCCGGACAGCCAACGAGCAGTACGTC.

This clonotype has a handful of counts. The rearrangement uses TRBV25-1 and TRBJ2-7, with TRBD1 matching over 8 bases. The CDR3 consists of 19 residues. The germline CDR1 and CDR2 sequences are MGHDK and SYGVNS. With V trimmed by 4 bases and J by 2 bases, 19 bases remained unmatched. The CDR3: CASSGGPGQATRTTYEQYF. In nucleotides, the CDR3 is TGTGCCAGCAGTGGGGGTCCGGGACAGGCGACCAGAACCACCTACGAGCAGTACTTC.

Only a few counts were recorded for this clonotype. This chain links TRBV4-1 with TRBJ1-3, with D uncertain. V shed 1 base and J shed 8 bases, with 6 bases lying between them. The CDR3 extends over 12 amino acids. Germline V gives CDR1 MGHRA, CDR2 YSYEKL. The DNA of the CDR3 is TGCGCCAGCAGCCAAGGGACTGACACCATATATTTT. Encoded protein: CASSQGTDTIYF.

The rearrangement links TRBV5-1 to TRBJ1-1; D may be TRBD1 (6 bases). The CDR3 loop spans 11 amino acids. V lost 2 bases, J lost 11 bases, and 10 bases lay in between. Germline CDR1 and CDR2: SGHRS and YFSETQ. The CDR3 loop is CASSFNREAFF. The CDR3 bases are TGCGCCAGCAGCTTTAACAGGGAGGCTTTCTTT.

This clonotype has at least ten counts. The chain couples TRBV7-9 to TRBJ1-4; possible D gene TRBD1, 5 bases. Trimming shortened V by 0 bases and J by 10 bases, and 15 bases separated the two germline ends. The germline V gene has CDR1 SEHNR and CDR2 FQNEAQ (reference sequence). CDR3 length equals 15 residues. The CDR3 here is CASSLAGDVRGKLFF. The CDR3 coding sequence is TGTGCCAGCAGCTTAGCAGGGGATGTCCGCGGAAAACTGTTTTTT.